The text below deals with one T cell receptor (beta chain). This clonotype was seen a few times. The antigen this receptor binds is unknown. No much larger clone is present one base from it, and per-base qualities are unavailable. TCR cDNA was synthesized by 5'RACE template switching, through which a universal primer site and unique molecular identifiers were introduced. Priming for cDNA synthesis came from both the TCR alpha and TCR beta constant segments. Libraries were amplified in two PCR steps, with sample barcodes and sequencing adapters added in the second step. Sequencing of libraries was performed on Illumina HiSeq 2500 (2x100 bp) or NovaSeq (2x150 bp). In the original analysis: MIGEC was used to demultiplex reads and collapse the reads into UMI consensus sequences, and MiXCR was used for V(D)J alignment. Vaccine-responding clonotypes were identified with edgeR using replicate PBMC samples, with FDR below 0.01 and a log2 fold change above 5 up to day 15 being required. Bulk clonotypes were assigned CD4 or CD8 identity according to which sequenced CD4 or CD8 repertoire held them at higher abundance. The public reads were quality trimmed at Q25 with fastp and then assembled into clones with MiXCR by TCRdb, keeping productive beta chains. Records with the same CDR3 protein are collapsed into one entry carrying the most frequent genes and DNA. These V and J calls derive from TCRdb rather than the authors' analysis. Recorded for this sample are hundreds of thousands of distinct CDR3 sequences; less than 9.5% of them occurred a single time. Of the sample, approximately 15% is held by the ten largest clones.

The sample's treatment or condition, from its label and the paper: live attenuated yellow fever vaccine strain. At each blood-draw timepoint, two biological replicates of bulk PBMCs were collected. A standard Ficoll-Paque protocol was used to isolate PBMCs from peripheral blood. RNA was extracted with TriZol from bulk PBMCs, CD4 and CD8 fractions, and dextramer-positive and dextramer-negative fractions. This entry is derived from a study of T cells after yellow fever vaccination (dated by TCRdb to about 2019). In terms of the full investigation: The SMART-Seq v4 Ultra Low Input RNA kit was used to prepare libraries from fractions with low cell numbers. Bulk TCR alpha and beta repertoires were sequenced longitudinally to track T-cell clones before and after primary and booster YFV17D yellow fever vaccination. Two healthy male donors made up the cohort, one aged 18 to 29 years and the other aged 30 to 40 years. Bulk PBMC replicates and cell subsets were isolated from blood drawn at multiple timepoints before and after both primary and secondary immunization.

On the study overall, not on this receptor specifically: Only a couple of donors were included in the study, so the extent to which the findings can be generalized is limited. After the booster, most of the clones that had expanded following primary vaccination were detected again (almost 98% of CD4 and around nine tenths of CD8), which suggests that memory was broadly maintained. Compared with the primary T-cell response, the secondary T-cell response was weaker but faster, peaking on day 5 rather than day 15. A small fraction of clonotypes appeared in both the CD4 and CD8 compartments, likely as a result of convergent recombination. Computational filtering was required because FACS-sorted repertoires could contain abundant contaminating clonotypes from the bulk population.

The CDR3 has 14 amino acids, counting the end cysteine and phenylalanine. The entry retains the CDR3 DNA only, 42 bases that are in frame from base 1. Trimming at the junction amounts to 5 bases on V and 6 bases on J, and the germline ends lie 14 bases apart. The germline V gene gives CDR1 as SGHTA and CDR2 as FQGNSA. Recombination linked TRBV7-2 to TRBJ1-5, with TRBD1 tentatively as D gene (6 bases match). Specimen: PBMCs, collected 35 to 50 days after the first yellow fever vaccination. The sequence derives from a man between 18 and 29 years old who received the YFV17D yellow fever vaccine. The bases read TGTGCCAGCAGCCCGTACAGGGAGGGTCAGCCCCAGCATTTT. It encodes CASSPYREGQPQHF.